One sample yielded the 3 T cell receptor beta chains listed below, sequenced in a study of T cell repertoires in cytomegalovirus infection. TCRdb redid the calling of the reads with MiXCR, one entry per CDR3 protein. Of under 200,000 distinct CDR3 sequences in the sample, more than 15% are singletons; the top ten hold over 15%. The sequencing sample was made of CD8+ T cells from PBMCs. These receptors came from a human donor in good health (CMV status not recorded). Some clones in this sample may be carry-over from other donors' samples.

This clonotype was seen more than once but under ten times. The gene calls are TRBV11-1 and TRBJ2-4; D might be TRBD2 (5 bases). CDR1 is SGHAT, CDR2 FQDESV, per germline (reference sequence). The length of the CDR3 is 12 residues. The V end lost 5 bases, the J end lost 8 bases, and 10 bases lay between the germline ends. The CDR3 coding sequence is TGTGCCAGCAGCCCCCGAGCGGACATTCAGTACTTC. Amino acids: CASSPRADIQYF.

This rearrangement joins TRBV7-9 to TRBJ2-3; 7 bases align to TRBD1. Germline lookup yields CDR1 SEHNR and CDR2 FQNEAQ (reference sequence). V shed 8 bases and J 5 bases; nucleotides not matched to a gene: 7. The CDR3 spans 13 residues. In DNA form, the CDR3 reads TGTGCCAGCGAGGGGGCGCAGGAAGATACGCAGTATTTT. This encodes CASEGAQEDTQYF.

The chain links TRBV29-1 to TRBJ1-1; no reliable D call. Germline values: CDR1 SQVTM, CDR2 ANQGSEA. This CDR3 contains 14 residues. V was trimmed by 2 bases and J by 4 bases, leaving 14 bases between them. The CDR3 nucleotides read TGCAGCGTTGAACGGTCTGGGTCCGGCACTGAAGCTTTCTTT. Its translation is CSVERSGSGTEAFF.